This T cell receptor beta chain was observed in a study of blood T cell repertoires in COVID-19. Profiled with immunoSEQ multiplex PCR; TCRdb holds only in-frame clones, not every one. This repertoire shows about 110,000 clones, roughly 91% found once; its top ten account for approximately 3.3%. Germline trimming cut 5 bases from V and 5 bases from J; bases unmatched to any gene: 13. CDR1 is SEHNR, CDR2 FQNEAQ, per germline (reference sequence). The length of the CDR3 is 16 residues. The sequencing sample was made of peripheral blood. The receptor was derived from a woman aged 45-59 years with acute or convalescent COVID-19. This chain uses TRBV7-9 with TRBJ2-5; 8 nucleotides line up with TRBD2. This CDR3 reads CASSHSGTRQSETQYF. The CDR3 DNA follows: TGTGCCAGCAGCCATTCCGGGACTAGGCAAAGCGAGACCCAGTACTTC. Together with reference TRBV7-9 and TRBJ2-5, the CDR3 gives the full variable domain: DTGVSQNPRHKITKRGQNVTFRCDPISEHNRLYWYRQTLGQGPEFLTYFQNEAQLEKSRLLSDRFSAERPKGSFSTLEIQRTEQGDSAMYLCASSHSGTRQSETQYFGPGTRLLVL.